This section outlines one T cell receptor beta chain sequence together with its context. The target antigen is unknown. These data belong to a study of T cells in localized non-small cell lung cancer. General observations from the study: There was higher T cell clonality in uninvolved adjacent lung than in tumor, and it was highest there. Across samples, adjacent lung featured a median roughly 62 of the top 100 tumor clones.

The repertoire was sequenced with immunoSEQ multiplex PCR; TCRdb's copy has only in-frame clones and lacks some. Of roughly 2,700 clones in the sample, just under 25% were seen once. The sequenced sample was lung tumor tissue, obtained before any cancer treatment. The receptor was isolated from a man between 40 and 75 years old with stage III lung adenocarcinoma.

CDR3 amino acids: CAWSSGSKKPQHF. CDR3 nucleotide sequence: TGTGCCTGGAGTTCAGGCAGTAAAAAGCCCCAGCATTTT. The rearrangement uses TRBV30 and TRBJ1-5, with unresolved D. The CDR3 is made up of 13 amino acids. Per germline, CDR1 GTSNPN and CDR2 SVGIG (reference sequence). V was shortened by 2 bases and J by 8 bases, with 13 bases between the two germline ends.